Each of the 8 T cell receptor beta chains below was sequenced from the same sample in a study of blood T cells in healthy people across ages (dated by TCRdb to between 2015 and 2017). Receptors were amplified or captured by 5' RACE. TCRdb records Illumina HiSeq 2500 as the sequencer. The second PCR ran for roughly 7 to 12 cycles and used a J-beta primer mix along with a sample-barcoded 5' primer. TCRdb trimmed public reads at Q25 via fastp, called clones via MiXCR and kept in-frame beta chains. Identical CDR3 protein sequences are pooled into one entry, listed with their most common genes and DNA. The sample table holds over 600,000 distinct CDR3 sequences, of which about 45% were seen once. Together, the top ten hold roughly 20% of the sample. The sample consisted of blood. The receptors originated from an elderly man in good health.

The rearrangement links TRBV7-2 to TRBJ2-3, with TRBD2 matching over 9 bases. The CDR3 is made up of 15 amino acids. The junction had 5 bases not matched to a gene; V was cut back by 1 base and J by 6 bases. The germline V gene has CDR1 SGHTA and CDR2 FQGNSA. Here the CDR3 DNA reads TGTGCCAGCAGCTTAGTCGCGGGAGGGCGGGATACGCAGTATTTT. It translates to CASSLVAGGRDTQYF.

This chain uses TRBV5-6 with TRBJ2-7; weak D call: TRBD1 (6 bases). CDR3 length: 13 amino acids. Between the trimmed V and J ends, which lost 6 bases and 2 bases, there was a span of 12 bases. Germline values: CDR1 SGHDT, CDR2 YYEEEE. The CDR3 nucleotides read TGTGCCAGCACCGACAGGTCGACCTACGAGCAGTACTTC. It yields the protein CASTDRSTYEQYF.

This clonotype was seen only a few times. The chain is built from TRBV9 and TRBJ2-7; 13 bases agree with TRBD2. The V and J ends lost 4 bases and 6 bases, in that order; junction bases with no gene match: 7. Germline V gene lookup returns CDR1 SGDLS and CDR2 YYNGEE. There are 15 residues in the CDR3. The CDR3 DNA reads TGTGCCAGCAGCCTTCGGACTAGCGGGAGTGGCGAGCAGTACTTC. Protein: CASSLRTSGSGEQYF.

The CDR3 coding sequence is TGTGCCAGCAGCGATAGCCTCCGGGACTCGGGGAATGAGCAGTTCTTC. It encodes CASSDSLRDSGNEQFF. The chain recombines TRBV9 with TRBJ2-1, with a weak D call TRBD2 (6 bases). The CDR3 consists of 16 residues. Trimming removed 3 bases from V and 7 bases from J, with 20 bases in between. Germline CDR1 and CDR2: SGDLS and YYNGEE.

V usage is TRBV24-1 and J usage is TRBJ2-3, with D perhaps matching TRBD2 (5 bases). This CDR3 is 13 amino acids long. V was pared by 8 bases and J by 6 bases, with 14 bases between. Germline values: CDR1 KGHDR, CDR2 SFDVKD. The CDR3 nucleotides read TGTGCCACCAATGAAGGACTTTCGGATACGCAGTATTTT. As protein: CATNEGLSDTQYF.

This clonotype has a handful of counts. A read error is possible here, since a much larger clone lies one base away. The gene calls are TRBV7-2 and TRBJ2-7; a weak D match, TRBD1 (6 bases). Germline assignment: CDR1 SGHTA and CDR2 FQGNSA. The CDR3 is 14 amino acids. This CDR3 is CASSVAGQFYEQYF. The CDR3, as DNA: TGTGCCAGCAGCGTAGCCGGACAGTTCTACGAGCAGTACTTC.

The chain joins TRBV12-3 or TRBV12-4 to TRBJ2-3; D not resolved. Trimming pared 5 bases from V and 9 bases from J, leaving 21 bases between. The CDR3 extends over 15 amino acids. CDR3 loop: CASSPDGSLGATQYF. The DNA for the CDR3 is TGTGCCAGCAGTCCCGACGGGTCGTTAGGAGCCACGCAGTATTTT.

The rearrangement joins TRBV19 to TRBJ2-1; D gene unclear. Trimming pared 5 bases from V and 6 bases from J, leaving 14 bases between. CDR1 is LNHDA and CDR2 is SQIVND in the germline V gene (reference sequence). The CDR3 spans 14 residues. CDR3 bases: TGTGCCAGTAGTCCCGCCCTTTCGGGCAATGAGCAGTTCTTC. It yields the protein CASSPALSGNEQFF. Combining the CDR3 with reference TRBV19 and TRBJ2-1 gives the whole variable domain DGGITQSPKYLFRKEGQNVTLSCEQNLNHDAMYWYRQDPGQGLRLIYYSQIVNDFQKGDIAEGYSVSREKKESFPLTVTSAQKNPTAFYLCASSPALSGNEQFFGPGTRLTVL.